This T cell receptor beta chain was retrieved from a study of cytomegalovirus exposure and HLA in healthy donors. The PCR used 60 Vbeta and 13 Jbeta primers. Method: immunoSEQ multiplex PCR; TCRdb's copy keeps in-frame clones and lacks some. The sample carries 99,000 or so clones, 65% to 90% recorded once. Trimming left V 10 bases short and J 0 bases short, with 21 bases between. This CDR3 is built from 16 residues. The sequence came from a man aged 25 to 45 in good health and CMV-seropositive. The gene calls are TRBV23-1 and TRBJ1-1; D may be TRBD1 (5 bases). TRBV23-1 is an ORF; its function is uncertain. The sample taken for sequencing was PBMCs. The CDR3 reads CATPGRGDSMNTEAFF. In DNA form, the CDR3 reads TGCGCCACCCCGGGACGGGGGGATTCCATGAACACTGAAGCTTTCTTT.